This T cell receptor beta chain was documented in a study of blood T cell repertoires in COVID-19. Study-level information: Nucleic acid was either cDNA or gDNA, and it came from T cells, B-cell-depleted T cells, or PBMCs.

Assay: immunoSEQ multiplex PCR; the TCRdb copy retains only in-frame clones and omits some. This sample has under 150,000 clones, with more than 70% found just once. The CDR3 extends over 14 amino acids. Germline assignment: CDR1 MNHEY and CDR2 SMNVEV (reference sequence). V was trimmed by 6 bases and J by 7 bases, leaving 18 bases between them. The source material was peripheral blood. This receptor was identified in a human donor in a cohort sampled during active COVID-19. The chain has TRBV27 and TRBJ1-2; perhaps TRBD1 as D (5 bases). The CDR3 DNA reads TGTGCCAGCAGGCCCTCCGAGTTCAGGGTTGGCTACACCTTC. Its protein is CASRPSEFRVGYTF.